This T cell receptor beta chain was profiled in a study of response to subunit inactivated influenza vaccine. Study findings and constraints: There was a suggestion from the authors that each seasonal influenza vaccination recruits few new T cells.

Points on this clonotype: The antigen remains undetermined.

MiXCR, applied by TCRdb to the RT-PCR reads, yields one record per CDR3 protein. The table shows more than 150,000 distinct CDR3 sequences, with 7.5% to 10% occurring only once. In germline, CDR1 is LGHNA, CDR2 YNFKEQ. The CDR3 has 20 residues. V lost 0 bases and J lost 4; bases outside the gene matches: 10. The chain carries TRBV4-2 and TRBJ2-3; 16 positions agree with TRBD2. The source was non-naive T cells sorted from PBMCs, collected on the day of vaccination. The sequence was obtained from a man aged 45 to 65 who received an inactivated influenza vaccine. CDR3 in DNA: TGTGCCAGCAGCCAAGAAGTTAGGGGACTAGCGGGAGGGTTGGCAGATACGCAGTATTTT. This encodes CASSQEVRGLAGGLADTQYF.